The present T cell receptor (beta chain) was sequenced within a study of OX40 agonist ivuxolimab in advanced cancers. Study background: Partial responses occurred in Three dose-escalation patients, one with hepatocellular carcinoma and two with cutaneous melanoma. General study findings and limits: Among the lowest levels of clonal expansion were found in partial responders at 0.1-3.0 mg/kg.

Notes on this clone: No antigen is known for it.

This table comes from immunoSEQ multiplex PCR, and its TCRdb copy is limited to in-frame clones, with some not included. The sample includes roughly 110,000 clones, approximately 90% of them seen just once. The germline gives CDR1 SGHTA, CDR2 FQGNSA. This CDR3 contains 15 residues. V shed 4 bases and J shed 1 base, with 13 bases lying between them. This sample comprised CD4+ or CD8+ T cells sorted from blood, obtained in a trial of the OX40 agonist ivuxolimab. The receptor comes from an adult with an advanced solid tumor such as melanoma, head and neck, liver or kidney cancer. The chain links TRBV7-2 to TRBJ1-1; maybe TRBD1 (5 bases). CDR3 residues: CASSSHGRENTEAFF. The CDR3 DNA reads TGTGCCAGCAGCTCCCACGGCAGGGAGAACACTGAAGCTTTCTTT. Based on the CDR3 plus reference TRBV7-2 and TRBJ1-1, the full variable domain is GAGVSQSPSNKVTEKGKDVELRCDPISGHTALYWYRQSLGQGLEFLIYFQGNSAPDKSGLPSDRFSAERTGGSVSTLTIQRTQQEDSAVYLCASSSHGRENTEAFFGQGTRLTVV.